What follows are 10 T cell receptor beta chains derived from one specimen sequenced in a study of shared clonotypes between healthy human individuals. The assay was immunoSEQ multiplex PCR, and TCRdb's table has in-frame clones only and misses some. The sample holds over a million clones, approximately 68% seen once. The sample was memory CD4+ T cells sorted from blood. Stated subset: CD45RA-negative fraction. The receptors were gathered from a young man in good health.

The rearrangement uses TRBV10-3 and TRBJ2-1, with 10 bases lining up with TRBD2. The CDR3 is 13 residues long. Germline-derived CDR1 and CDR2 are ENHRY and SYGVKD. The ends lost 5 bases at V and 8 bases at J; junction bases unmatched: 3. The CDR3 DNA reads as TGTGCCATCAGTAGCGGGAGGGCGGATGAGCAGTTCTTC. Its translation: CAISSGRADEQFF.

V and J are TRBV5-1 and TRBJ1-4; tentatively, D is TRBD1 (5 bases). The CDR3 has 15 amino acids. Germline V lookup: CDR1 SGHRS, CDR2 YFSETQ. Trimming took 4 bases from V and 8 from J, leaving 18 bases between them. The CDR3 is CASSATGGREEKLFF. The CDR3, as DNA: TGCGCCAGCAGCGCAACCGGGGGGAGAGAAGAAAAACTGTTTTTT.

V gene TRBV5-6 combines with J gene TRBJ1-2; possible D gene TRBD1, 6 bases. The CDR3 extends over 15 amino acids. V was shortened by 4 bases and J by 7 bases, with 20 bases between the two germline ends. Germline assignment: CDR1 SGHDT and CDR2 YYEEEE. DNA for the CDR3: TGTGCCAGCAGCCGCCGAGTGGGGGCTGATCGTGGCTACACCTTC. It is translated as CASSRRVGADRGYTF.

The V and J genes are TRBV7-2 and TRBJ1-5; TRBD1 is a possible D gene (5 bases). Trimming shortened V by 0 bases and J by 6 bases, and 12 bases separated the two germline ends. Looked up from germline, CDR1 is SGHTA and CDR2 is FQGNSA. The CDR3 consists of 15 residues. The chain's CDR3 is CASSLAGLTFQPQHF. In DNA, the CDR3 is TGTGCCAGCAGCTTAGCGGGACTTACCTTTCAGCCCCAGCATTTT. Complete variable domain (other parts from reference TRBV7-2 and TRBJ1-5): GAGVSQSPSNKVTEKGKDVELRCDPISGHTALYWYRQSLGQGLEFLIYFQGNSAPDKSGLPSDRFSAERTGGSVSTLTIQRTQQEDSAVYLCASSLAGLTFQPQHFGDGTRLSIL.

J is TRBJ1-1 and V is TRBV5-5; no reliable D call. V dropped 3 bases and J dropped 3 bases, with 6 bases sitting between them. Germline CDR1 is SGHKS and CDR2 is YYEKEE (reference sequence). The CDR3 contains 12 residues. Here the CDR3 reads CASSSQDTEAFF. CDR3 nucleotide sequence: TGTGCCAGCAGCTCCCAGGACACTGAAGCTTTCTTT.

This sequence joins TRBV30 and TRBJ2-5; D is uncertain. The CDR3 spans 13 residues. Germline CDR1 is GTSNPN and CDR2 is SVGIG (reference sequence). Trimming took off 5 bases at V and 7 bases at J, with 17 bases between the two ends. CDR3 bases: TGTGCCTGGGCACCCGACCCCCCAAGGACCCAGTACTTC. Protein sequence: CAWAPDPPRTQYF.

The CDR3 region is CASRGYGYTF. The CDR3 DNA reads as TGTGCCAGCAGGGGCTATGGCTACACCTTC. This rearrangement joins TRBV28 to TRBJ1-2; the D is unclear. The CDR3 has 10 residues. Germline V gives CDR1 MDHEN, CDR2 SYDVKM. Trimming removed 6 bases from V and 4 bases from J, with 3 bases in between.

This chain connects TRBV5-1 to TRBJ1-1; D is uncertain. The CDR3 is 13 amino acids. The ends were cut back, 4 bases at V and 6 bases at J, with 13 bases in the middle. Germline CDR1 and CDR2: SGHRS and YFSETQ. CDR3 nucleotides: TGCGCCAGCAGCGCTCAACCGGTATCTGAAGCTTTCTTT. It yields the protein CASSAQPVSEAFF.

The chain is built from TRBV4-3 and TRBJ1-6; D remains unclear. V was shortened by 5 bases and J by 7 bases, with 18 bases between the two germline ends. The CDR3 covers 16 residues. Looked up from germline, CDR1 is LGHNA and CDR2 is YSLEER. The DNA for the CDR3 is TGCGCCAGCAGCTACAACCTGGCCGACGGGAATTCACCCCTCCACTTT. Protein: CASSYNLADGNSPLHF.

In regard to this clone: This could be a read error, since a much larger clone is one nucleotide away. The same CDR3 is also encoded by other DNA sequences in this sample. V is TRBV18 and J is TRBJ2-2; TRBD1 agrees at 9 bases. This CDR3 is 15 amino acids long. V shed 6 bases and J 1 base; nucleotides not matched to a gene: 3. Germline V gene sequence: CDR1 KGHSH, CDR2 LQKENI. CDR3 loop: CASSLGQGNTGELFF. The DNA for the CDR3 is TGTGCCAGCTCCCTGGGACAGGGGAACACCGGGGAGCTGTTTTTT. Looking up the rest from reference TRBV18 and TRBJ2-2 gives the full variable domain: NAGVMQNPRHLVRRRGQEARLRCSPMKGHSHVYWYRQLPEEGLKFMVYLQKENIIDESGMPKERFSAEFPKEGPSILRIQQVVRGDSAAYFCASSLGQGNTGELFFGEGSRLTVL.